This T cell receptor beta chain was documented in a study of control samples from healthy donors and cancer patients. Assay used: immunoSEQ multiplex PCR; TCRdb lists only in-frame clones, some missing. The top ten clones hold just over 8.5% of a sample with under 150,000 clones, less than 90% of them seen once. The germline gives CDR1 SGHNT, CDR2 YYREEE (reference sequence). V lost 4 bases, J lost 2 bases, and 15 bases lay in between. CDR3 length: 15 residues. The J gene is TRBJ2-5, the V gene TRBV5-4; D remains unclear. This clonotype originated in a woman aged 25 to 39 in good health. The sequencing sample was made of blood. CDR3: CASSGTRRVQETQYF. The CDR3 nucleotides read TGTGCCAGCAGCGGAACCCGTCGGGTTCAAGAGACCCAGTACTTC.